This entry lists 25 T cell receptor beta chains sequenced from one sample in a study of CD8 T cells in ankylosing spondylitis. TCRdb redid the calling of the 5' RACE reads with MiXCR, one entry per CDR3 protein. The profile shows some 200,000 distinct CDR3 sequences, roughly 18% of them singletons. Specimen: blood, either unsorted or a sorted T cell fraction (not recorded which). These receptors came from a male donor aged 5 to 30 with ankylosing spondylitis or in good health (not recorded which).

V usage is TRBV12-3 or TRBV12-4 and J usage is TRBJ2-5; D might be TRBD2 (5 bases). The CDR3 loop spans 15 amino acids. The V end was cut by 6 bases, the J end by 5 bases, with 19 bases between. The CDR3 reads CASSLPLGSGETQYF. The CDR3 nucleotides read TGTGCCAGCAGCCTACCTCTTGGGAGTGGGGAGACCCAGTACTTC.

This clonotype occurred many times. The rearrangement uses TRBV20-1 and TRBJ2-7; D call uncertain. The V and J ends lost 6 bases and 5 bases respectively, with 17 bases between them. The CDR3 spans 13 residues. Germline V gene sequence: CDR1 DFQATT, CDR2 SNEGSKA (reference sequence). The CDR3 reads CSASSSPGDEQYF. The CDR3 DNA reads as TGCAGTGCGTCCTCTTCGCCGGGTGACGAGCAGTACTTC.

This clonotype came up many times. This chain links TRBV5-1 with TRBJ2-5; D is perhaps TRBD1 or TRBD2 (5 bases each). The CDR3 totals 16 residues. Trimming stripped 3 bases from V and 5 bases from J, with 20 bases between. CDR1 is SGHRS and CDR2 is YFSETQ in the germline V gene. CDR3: CASSSTAGTEGETQYF. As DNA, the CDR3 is TGCGCCAGCAGCTCGACGGCAGGGACCGAAGGGGAGACCCAGTACTTC.

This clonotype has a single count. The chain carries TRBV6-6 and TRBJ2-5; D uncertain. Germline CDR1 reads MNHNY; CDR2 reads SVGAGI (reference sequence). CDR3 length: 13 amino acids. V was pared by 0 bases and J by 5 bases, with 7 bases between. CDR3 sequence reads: CASSYSRLETQYF. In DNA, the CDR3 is TGTGCCAGCAGTTACTCGAGGCTGGAGACCCAGTACTTC.

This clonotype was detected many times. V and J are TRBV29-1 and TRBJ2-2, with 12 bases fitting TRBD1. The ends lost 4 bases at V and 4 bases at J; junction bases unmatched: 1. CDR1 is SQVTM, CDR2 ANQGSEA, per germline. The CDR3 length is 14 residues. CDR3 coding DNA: TGCAGCGTTGTGGGACAGGGGGCCACCGGGGAGCTGTTTTTT. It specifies CSVVGQGATGELFF.

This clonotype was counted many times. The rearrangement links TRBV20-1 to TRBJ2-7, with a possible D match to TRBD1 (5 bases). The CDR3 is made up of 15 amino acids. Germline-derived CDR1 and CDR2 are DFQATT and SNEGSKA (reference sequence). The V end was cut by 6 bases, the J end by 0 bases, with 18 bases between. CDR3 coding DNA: TGCAGTGCACTCCAGGCCCAGGGCAACTCCTACGAGCAGTACGTC. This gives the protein CSALQAQGNSYEQYV.

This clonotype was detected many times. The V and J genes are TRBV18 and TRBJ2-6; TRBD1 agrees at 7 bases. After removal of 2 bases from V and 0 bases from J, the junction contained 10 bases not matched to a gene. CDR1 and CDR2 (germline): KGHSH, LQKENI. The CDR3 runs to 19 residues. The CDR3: CASSPRREGGVSGANVLTF. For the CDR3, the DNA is TGTGCCAGCTCACCAAGGAGAGAAGGGGGCGTCTCTGGGGCCAACGTCCTGACTTTC.

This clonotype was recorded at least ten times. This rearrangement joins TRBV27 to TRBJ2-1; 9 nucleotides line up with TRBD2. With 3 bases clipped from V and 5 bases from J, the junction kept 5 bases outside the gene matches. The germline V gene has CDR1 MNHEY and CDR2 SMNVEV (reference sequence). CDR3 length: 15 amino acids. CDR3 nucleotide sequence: TGTGCCAGCAGTTTGGCGGGAGGGCCAAACAATGAGCAGTTCTTC. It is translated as CASSLAGGPNNEQFF.

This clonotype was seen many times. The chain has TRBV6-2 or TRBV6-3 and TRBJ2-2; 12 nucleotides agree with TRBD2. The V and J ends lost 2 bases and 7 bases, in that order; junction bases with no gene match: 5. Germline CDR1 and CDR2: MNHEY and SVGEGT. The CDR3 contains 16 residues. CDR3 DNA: TGTGCCAGCAGTTACGCCAAACTAGCGGGAGGCGGGGAGCTGTTTTTT. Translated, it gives CASSYAKLAGGGELFF.

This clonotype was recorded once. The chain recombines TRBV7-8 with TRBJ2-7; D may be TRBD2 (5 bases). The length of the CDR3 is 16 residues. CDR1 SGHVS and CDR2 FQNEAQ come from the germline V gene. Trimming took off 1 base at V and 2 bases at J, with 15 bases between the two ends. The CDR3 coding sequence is TGTGCCAGCAGCTTAGTGAGACTTGGACTCCCCTACGAGCAGTACTTC. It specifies CASSLVRLGLPYEQYF.

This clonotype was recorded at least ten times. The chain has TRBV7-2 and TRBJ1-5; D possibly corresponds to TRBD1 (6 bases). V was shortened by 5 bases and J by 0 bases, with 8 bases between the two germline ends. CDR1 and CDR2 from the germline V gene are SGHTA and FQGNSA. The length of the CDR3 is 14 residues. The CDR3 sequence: CASSPGASNQPQHF. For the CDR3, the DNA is TGTGCCAGCAGCCCAGGGGCTAGCAATCAGCCCCAGCATTTT.

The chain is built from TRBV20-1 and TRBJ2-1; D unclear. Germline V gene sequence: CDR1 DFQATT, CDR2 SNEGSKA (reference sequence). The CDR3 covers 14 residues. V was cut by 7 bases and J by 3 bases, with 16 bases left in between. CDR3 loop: CSVLGSSFYNEQFF. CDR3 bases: TGCAGTGTCCTAGGATCTTCGTTCTACAATGAGCAGTTCTTC.

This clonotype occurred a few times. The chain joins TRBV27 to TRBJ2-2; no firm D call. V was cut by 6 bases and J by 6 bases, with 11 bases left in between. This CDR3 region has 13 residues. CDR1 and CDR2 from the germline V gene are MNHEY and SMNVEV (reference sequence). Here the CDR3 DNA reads TGTGCCAGCAGGAGTTTCGGATCCGGGGAGCTGTTTTTT. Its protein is CASRSFGSGELFF.

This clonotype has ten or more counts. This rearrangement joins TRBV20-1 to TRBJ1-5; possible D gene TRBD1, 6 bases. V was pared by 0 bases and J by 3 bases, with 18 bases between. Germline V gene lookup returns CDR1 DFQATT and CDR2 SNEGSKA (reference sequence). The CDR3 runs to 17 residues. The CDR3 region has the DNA TGCAGTGCTAGAGATTTAGGAAGGGGACAAATCAATCAGCCCCAGCATTTT. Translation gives CSARDLGRGQINQPQHF.

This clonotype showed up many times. DNA of the CDR3: TGTGCCAGCAGCCCGGACAGGGTATCATCTAACTATGGCTACACCTTC. Amino acids: CASSPDRVSSNYGYTF. The J gene is TRBJ1-2, the V gene TRBV7-2, with 8 bases matching TRBD1. From germline, CDR1 is SGHTA and CDR2 FQGNSA. V shed 5 bases and J 0 bases; nucleotides not matched to a gene: 8. The CDR3 has 16 residues.

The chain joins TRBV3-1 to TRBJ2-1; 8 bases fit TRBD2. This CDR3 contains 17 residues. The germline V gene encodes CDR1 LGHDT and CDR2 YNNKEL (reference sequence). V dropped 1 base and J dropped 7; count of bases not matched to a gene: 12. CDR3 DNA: TGTGCCAGCAGCCAAGTAGGTGGTACTAGCGGCCTAAATGAGCAGTTCTTC. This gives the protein CASSQVGGTSGLNEQFF.

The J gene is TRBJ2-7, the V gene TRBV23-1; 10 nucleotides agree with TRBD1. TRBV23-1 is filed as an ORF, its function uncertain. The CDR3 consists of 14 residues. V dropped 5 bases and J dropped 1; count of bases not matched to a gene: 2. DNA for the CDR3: TGCGCCAGCAGTGGGACAGGGGTATCCTACGAGCAGTACGTC. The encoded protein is CASSGTGVSYEQYV.

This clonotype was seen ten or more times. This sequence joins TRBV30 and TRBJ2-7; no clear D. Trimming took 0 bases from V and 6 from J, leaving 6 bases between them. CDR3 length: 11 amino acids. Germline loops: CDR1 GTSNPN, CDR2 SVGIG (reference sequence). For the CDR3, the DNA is TGTGCCTGGAGTGTTGGGCCCGAGCAGTACGTC. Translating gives CAWSVGPEQYV.

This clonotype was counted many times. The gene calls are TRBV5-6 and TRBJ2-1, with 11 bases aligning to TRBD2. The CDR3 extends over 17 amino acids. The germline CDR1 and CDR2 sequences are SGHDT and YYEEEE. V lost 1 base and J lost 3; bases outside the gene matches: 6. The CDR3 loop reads CASSLLGLAESYNEQFF. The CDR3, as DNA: TGTGCCAGCAGCTTGCTGGGACTAGCGGAGAGCTACAATGAGCAGTTCTTC.

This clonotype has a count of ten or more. The CDR3 sequence is CASSFTKRTGVHSGANVLTF. CDR3 DNA sequence: TGTGCCAGCAGCTTCACAAAGCGGACAGGCGTTCACTCTGGGGCCAACGTCCTGACTTTC. The chain is built from TRBV21-1 and TRBJ2-6; the listed D gene, TRBD1, was not tested against the DNA. TRBV21-1 is deemed a pseudogene. CDR3 size: 20 residues.

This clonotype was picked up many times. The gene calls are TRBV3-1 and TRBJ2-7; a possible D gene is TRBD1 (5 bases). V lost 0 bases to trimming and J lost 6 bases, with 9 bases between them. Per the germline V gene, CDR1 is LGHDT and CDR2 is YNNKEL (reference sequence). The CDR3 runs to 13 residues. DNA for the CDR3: TGTGCCAGCAGCCAAGATTCCAGGGCCGAGCAGTACGTC. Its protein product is CASSQDSRAEQYV.

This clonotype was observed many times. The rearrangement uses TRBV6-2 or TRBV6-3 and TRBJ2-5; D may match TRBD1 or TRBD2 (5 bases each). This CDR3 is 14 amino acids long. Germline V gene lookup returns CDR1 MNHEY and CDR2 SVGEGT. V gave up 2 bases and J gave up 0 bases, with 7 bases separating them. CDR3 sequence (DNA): TGTGCCAGCAGTTACGGGGGAAACCAAGAGACCCAGTACTTC. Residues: CASSYGGNQETQYF.

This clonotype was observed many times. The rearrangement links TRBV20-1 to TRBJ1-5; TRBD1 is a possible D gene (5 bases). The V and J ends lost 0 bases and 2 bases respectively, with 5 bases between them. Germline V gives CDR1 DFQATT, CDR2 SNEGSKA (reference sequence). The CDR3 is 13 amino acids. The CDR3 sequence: CSAREGRNQPQHF. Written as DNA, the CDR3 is TGCAGTGCTAGAGAGGGGCGCAATCAGCCCCAGCATTTT.

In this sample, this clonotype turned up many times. CDR3 DNA: TGCGCCAGCAGCCAAGATTGGACAGGGGGTAGCACAGATACGCAGTATTTT. Its translation: CASSQDWTGGSTDTQYF. The rearrangement links TRBV4-3 to TRBJ2-3; 10 bases map to TRBD1. The CDR3 covers 17 residues. V lost 0 bases to trimming and J lost 0 bases; unmatched junction nucleotides: 3. Germline V CDR1 and CDR2: LGHNA, YSLEER.

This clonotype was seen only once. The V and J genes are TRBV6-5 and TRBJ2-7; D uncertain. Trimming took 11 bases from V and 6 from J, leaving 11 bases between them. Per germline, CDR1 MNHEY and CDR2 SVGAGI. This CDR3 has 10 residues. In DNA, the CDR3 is TGTGCCGCGGAAAGTAGCGAGCAGTACGTC. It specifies CAAESSEQYV.